This T cell receptor beta chain was found in a study of blood T cell repertoires in COVID-19. Study details: Researchers got acute and convalescent COVID-19 samples from the United States, Italy and Spain. T cells, B-cell-depleted T cells, or PBMCs provided the cDNA or gDNA that served as material.

This CDR3 has 17 amino acids. Germline trimming cut 6 bases from V and 2 bases from J; bases unmatched to any gene: 11. Germline V gene data show CDR1 as SGHAT and CDR2 as FQNNGV. In Seattle, patients joined the study during active infection and were tracked longitudinally. Original methodology: The authors estimated nucleated cell counts from reference gene primer amplification. Profiling relied on immunoSEQ multiplex PCR, and the TCRdb table lists in-frame clones only, not all of them. V and J calls and clone size follow that table, whereas D and trimming were derived from the DNA. The sample has about 260,000 clones, 88% seen once.

This chain connects TRBV11-2 to TRBJ2-1; 9 nucleotides line up with TRBD2. The sequence derives from a woman in her 70s with COVID-19, enrolled during active disease. What was sequenced was peripheral blood. The CDR3 DNA is TGTGCCAGCAGAGCCACTAGCGGGCCTTCTCCCTACAATGAGCAGTTCTTC. It is translated as CASRATSGPSPYNEQFF.